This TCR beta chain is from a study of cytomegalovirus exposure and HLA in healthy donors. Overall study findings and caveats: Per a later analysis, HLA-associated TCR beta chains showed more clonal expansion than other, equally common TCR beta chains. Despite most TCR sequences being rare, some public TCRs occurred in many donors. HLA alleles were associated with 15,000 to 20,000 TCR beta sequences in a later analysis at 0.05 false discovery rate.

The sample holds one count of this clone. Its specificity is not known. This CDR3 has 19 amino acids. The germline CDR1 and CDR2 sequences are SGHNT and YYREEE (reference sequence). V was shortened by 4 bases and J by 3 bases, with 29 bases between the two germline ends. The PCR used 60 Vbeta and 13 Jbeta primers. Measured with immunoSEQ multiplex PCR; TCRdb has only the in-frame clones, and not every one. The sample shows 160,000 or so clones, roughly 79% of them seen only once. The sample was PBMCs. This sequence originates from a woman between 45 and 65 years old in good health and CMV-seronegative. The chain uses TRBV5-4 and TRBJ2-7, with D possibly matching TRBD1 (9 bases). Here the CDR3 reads CASSTRIAGTGTRVYEQYF. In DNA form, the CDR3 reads TGTGCCAGCAGCACCCGAATAGCCGGGACAGGGACTAGGGTCTACGAGCAGTACTTC.